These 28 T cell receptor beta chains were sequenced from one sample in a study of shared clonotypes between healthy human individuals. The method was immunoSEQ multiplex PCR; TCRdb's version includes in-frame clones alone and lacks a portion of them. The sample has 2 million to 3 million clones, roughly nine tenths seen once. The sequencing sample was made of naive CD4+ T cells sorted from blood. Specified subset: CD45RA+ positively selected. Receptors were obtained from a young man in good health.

This chain's CDR3 is CASSLDGYADTQYF. CDR3 bases: TGTGCCAGCAGCTTAGATGGTTACGCAGATACGCAGTATTTT. The J gene is TRBJ2-3, the V gene TRBV11-2; D is undetermined. Germline CDR1 SGHAT, CDR2 FQNNGV. Trimming removed 0 bases at V and 4 bases at J, with 8 bases between. This CDR3 region has 14 residues. The full variable domain, its missing parts supplied by reference TRBV11-2 and TRBJ2-3, is EAGVAQSPRYKIIEKRQSVAFWCNPISGHATLYWYQQILGQGPKLLIQFQNNGVVDDSQLPKDRFSAERLKGVDSTLKIQPAKLEDSAVYLCASSLDGYADTQYFGPGTRLTVL.

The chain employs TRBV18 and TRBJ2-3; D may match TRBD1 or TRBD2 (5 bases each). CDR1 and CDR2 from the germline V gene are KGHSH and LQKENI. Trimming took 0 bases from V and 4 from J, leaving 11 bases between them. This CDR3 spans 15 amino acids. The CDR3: CASSPPGVWADTQYF. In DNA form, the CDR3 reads TGTGCCAGCTCACCACCGGGGGTATGGGCAGATACGCAGTATTTT.

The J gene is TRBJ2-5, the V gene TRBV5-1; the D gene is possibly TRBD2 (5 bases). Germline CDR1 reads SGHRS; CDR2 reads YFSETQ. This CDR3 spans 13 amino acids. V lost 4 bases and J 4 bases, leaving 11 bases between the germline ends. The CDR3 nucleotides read TGCGCCAGCAGCGGATCCCGGGGAGAGACCCAGTACTTC. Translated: CASSGSRGETQYF. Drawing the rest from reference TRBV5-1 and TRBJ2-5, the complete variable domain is KAGVTQTPRYLIKTRGQQVTLSCSPISGHRSVSWYQQTPGQGLQFLFEYFSETQRNKGNFPGRFSGRQFSNSRSEMNVSTLELGDSALYLCASSGSRGETQYFGPGTRLLVL.

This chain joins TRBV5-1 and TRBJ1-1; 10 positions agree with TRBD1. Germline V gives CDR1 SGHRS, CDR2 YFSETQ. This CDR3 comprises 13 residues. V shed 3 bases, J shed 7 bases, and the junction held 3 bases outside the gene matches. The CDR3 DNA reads TGCGCCAGCAGCTCCGGGACAGGGGTTGAAGCTTTCTTT. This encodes CASSSGTGVEAFF.

In DNA form, the CDR3 reads TGCGCCAGCAGCCAGCCACCGGGACAGGGAGGCGAGCAGTACTTC. Its translation is CASSQPPGQGGEQYF. The chain recombines TRBV4-1 with TRBJ2-7; 9 positions agree with TRBD1. J gave up 6 bases and V 3 bases, and 9 bases lay outside the gene matches. The CDR3 runs to 15 residues. Looked up from germline, CDR1 is MGHRA and CDR2 is YSYEKL.

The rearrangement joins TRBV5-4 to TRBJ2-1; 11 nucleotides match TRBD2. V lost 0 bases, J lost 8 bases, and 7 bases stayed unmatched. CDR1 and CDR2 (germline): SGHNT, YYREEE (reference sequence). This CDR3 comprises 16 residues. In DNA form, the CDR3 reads TGTGCCAGCAGCTTGGGGTTAGGTAGCGGGAGGGATGAGCAGTTCTTC. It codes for CASSLGLGSGRDEQFF.

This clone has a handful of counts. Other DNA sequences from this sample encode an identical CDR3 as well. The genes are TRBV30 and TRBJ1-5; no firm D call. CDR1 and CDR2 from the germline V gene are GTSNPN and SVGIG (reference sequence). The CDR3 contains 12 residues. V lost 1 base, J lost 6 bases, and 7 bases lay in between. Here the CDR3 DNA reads TGTGCCTGGAGTGATAGAGGTCAGCCCCAGCATTTT. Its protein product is CAWSDRGQPQHF.

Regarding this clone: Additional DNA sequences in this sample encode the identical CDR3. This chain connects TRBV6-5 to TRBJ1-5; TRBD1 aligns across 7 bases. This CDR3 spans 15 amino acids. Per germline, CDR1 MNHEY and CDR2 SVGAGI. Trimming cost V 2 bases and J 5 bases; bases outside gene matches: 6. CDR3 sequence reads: CASSYTQDRDQPQHF. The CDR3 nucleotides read TGTGCCAGCAGTTACACCCAAGACAGGGATCAGCCCCAGCATTTT.

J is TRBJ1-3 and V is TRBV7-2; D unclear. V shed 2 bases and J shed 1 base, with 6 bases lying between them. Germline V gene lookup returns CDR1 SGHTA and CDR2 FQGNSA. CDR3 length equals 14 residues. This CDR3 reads CASSLSRSGNTIYF. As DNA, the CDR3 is TGTGCCAGCAGCTTAAGCCGGTCTGGAAACACCATATATTTT.

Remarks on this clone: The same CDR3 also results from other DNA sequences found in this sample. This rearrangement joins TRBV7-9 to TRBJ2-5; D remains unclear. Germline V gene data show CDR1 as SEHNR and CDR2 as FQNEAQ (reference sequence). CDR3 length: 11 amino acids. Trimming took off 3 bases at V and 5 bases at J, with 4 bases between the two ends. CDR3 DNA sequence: TGTGCCAGCAGCTTTCTCGAGACCCAGTACTTC. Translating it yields CASSFLETQYF.

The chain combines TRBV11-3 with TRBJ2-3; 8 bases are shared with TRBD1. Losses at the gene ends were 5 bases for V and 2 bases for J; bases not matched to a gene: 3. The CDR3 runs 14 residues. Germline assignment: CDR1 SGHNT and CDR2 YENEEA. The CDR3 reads CASSKDRDTDTQYF. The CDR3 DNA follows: TGTGCCAGCAGCAAGGACAGGGACACAGATACGCAGTATTTT.

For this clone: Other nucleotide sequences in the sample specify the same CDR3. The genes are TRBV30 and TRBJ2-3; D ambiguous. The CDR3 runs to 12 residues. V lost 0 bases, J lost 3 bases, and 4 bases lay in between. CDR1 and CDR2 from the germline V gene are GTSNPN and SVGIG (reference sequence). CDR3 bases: TGTGCCTGGAGTGTACCGACAGATACGCAGTATTTT. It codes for CAWSVPTDTQYF.

The CDR3 sequence is CASSLGFGVYNEQFF. CDR3 coding DNA: TGCGCCAGCAGCTTGGGATTTGGAGTATACAATGAGCAGTTCTTC. This sequence joins TRBV5-1 and TRBJ2-1, with D unresolved. The CDR3 is 15 amino acids. Looked up from germline, CDR1 is SGHRS and CDR2 is YFSETQ. Trimming cost V 0 bases and J 4 bases, with 11 bases left between them.

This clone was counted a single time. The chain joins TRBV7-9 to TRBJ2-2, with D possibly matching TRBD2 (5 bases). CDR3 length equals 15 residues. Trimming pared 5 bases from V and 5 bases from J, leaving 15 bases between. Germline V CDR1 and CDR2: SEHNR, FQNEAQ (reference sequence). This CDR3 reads CASSAEVGGTGELFF. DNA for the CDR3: TGTGCCAGCAGCGCCGAAGTGGGCGGGACCGGGGAGCTGTTTTTT.

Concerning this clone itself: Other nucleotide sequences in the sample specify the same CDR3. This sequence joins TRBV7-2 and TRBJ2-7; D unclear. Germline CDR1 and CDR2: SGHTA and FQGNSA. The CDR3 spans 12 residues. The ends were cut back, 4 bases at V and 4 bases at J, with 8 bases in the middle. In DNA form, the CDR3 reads TGTGCCAGCAGCTACCAAGGGTACGAGCAGTACTTC. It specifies CASSYQGYEQYF.

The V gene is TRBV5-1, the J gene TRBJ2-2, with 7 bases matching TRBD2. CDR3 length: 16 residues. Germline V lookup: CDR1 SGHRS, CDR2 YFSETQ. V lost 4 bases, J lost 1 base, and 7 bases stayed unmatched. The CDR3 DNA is TGCGCCAGCAGCCTCCAAGCGGGGAGGAACACCGGGGAGCTGTTTTTT. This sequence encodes CASSLQAGRNTGELFF. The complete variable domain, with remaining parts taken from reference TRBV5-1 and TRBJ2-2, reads KAGVTQTPRYLIKTRGQQVTLSCSPISGHRSVSWYQQTPGQGLQFLFEYFSETQRNKGNFPGRFSGRQFSNSRSEMNVSTLELGDSALYLCASSLQAGRNTGELFFGEGSRLTVL.

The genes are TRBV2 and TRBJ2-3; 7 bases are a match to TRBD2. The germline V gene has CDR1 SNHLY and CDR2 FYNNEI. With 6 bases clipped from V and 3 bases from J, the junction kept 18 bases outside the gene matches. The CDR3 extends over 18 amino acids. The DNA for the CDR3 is TGTGCCAGCAGAAGAAGATCGTTCCTAGCGGAGAGGACAGATACGCAGTATTTT. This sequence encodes CASRRRSFLAERTDTQYF.

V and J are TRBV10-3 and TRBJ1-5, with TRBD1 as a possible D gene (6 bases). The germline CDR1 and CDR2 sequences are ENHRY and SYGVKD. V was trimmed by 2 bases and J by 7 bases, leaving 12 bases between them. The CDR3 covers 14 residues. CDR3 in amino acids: CAISELQGRQPQHF. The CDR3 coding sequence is TGTGCCATCAGTGAGCTACAGGGAAGACAGCCCCAGCATTTT.

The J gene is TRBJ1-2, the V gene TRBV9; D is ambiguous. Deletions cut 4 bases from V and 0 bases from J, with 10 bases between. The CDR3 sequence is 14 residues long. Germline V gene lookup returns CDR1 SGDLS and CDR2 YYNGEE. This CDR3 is CASSPRGTNYGYTF. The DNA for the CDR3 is TGTGCCAGCAGCCCCAGAGGTACTAACTATGGCTACACCTTC.

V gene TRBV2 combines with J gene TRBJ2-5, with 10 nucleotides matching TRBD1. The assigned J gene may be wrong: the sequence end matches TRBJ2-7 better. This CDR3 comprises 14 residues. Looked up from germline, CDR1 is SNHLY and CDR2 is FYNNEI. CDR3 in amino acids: CASSTDRGLYEQYF. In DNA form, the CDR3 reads TGTGCCAGCAGTACAGACAGGGGGCTCTACGAGCAGTACTTC.

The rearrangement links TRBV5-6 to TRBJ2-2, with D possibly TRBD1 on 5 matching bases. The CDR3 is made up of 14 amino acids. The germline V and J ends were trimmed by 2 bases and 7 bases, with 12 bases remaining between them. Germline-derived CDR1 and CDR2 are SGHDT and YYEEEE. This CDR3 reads CASSFTRANGELFF. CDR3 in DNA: TGTGCCAGCAGCTTTACCAGGGCTAACGGGGAGCTGTTTTTT.

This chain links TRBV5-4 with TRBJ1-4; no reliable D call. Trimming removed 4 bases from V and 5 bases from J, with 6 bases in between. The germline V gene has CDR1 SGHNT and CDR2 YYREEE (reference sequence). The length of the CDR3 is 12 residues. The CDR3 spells CASSPGNEKLFF. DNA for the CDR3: TGTGCCAGCAGCCCGGGGAATGAAAAACTGTTTTTT.

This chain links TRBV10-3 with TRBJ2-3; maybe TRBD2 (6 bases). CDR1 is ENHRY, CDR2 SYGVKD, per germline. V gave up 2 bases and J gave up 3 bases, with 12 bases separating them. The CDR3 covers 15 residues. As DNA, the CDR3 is TGTGCCATCAGTGAGATGTCAGGGACTACAGATACGCAGTATTTT. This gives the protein CAISEMSGTTDTQYF.

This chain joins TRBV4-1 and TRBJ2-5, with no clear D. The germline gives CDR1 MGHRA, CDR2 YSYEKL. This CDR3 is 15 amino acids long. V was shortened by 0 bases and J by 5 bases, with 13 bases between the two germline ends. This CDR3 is CASSQDPLSLETQYF. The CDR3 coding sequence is TGCGCCAGCAGCCAAGACCCCCTCTCCTTGGAGACCCAGTACTTC.

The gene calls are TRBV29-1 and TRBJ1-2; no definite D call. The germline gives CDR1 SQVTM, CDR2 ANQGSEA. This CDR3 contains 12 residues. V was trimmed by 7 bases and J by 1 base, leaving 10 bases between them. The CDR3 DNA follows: TGCAGCGAAGCAAAGGGTAACTATGGCTACACCTTC. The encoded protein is CSEAKGNYGYTF.

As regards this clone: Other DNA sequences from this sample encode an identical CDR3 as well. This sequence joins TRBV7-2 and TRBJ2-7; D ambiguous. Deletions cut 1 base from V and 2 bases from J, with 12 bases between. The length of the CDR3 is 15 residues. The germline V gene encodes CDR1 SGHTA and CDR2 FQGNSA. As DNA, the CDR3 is TGTGCCAGCAGCTTAGAATACGGTTCAACCTACGAGCAGTACTTC. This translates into CASSLEYGSTYEQYF.

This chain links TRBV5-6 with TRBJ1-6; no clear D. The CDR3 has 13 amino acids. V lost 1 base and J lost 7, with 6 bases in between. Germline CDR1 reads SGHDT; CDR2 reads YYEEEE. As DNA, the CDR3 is TGTGCCAGCAGCTTGTCAGGAAATTCACCCCTCCACTTT. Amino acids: CASSLSGNSPLHF.

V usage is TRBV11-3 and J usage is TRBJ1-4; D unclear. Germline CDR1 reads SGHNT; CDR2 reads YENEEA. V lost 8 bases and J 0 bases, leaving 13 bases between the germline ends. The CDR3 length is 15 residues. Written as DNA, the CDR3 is TGTGCCAGCGACGCCCGGGTGGCAACTAATGAAAAACTGTTTTTT. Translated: CASDARVATNEKLFF. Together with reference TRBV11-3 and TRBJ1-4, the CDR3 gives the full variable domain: EAGVVQSPRYKIIEKKQPVAFWCNPISGHNTLYWYLQNLGQGPELLIRYENEEAVDDSQLPKDRFSAERLKGVDSTLKIQPAELGDSAVYLCASDARVATNEKLFFGSGTQLSVL.